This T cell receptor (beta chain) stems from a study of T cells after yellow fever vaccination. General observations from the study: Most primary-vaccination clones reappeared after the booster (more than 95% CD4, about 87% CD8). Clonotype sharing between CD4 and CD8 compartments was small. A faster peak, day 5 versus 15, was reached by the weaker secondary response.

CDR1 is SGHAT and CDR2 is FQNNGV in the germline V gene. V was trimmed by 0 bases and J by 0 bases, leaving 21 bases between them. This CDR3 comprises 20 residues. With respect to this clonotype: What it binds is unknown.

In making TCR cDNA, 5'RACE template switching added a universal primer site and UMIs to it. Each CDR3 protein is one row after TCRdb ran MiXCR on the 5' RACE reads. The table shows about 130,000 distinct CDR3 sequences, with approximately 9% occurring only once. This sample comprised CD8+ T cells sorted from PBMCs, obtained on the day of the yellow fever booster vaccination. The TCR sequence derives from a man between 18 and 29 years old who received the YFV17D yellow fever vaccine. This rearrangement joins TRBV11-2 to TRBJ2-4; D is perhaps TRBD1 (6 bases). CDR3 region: CASSLDSDSLAILAKNIQYF. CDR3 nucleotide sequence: TGTGCCAGCAGCTTAGATTCGGACAGTCTAGCAATCCTAGCCAAAAACATTCAGTACTTC.